The source of this T cell receptor beta chain is a study of shared clonotypes between healthy human individuals. On the study more broadly: Per donor, three plates held CD4 naive cells, three held CD4 memory, two held CD8 naive and one held CD8 memory.

Donors were healthy HIV-negative adults without recent acute infections or vaccinations. Germline V gene data show CDR1 as SNHLY and CDR2 as FYNNEI. Trimming stripped 4 bases from V and 0 bases from J, with 9 bases between. The CDR3 sequence is 14 residues long. TCRdb's copy holds only in-frame clones and misses some; the assay was immunoSEQ multiplex PCR. The sample includes about 1 million clones, approximately 70% seen only once; the top ten take around 1.4%. This rearrangement joins TRBV2 to TRBJ1-1, with no clear D. The source material was memory CD4+ T cells sorted from blood. Subset of the sample: CD45RA-negative fraction. The TCR comes from a man aged 18 to 30 in good health. The CDR3, as DNA: TGTGCCAGCAGTGTAGAAACTCTGAACACTGAAGCTTTCTTT. Its protein product is CASSVETLNTEAFF.